In this sample, the clone carrying this T cell receptor beta chain turned up a few times. The antigen remains undetermined. This specimen belongs to a study of T cell repertoires in cytomegalovirus infection. Study at large: HLA-C-restricted CMV epitopes, recently identified, and well-studied HLA-B-restricted ones were used by the study.

Each CDR3 protein gets one entry after TCRdb re-called the reads with MiXCR. This sample has about 500,000 distinct CDR3 sequences; around 30% occur once, and the top ten carry roughly 16%. The sample here was cultured PBMCs, taken from culture after CMV antigen stimulation. This receptor was identified in a human donor in good health (CMV status not recorded). Some clones in this sample may be carry-over from other donors' samples.

The DNA of the CDR3 is TGTGCCAGCAACCCCGGGAAAATCGCAGATACGCAGTATTTT. It specifies CASNPGKIADTQYF. The chain combines TRBV12-3 or TRBV12-4 with TRBJ2-3, with a weak D call TRBD2 (5 bases). The CDR3 has 14 amino acids. V lost 7 bases and J lost 4, with 15 bases in between.